This TCR beta chain was obtained from a study of prognosis after radiotherapy for stage I lung cancer. This clonotype was counted many times. The antigen is undetermined. The TCR beta CDR3 region was amplified from genomic DNA, with two rounds of multiplex PCR being used for the amplification. Primers specific to each TRBV and TRBJ gene were used in first-round PCR. TCRdb called the multiplex PCR reads again in MiXCR, with one record for every CDR3 protein. The table shows around 56,000 distinct CDR3 sequences, with 26% occurring only once. Trimming took off 5 bases at V and 0 bases at J, with 7 bases between the two ends. Germline assignment: CDR1 MNHEY and CDR2 SVGEGT. The CDR3 is 13 residues long. Study results and limitations: There were reportedly differences in TRBV and TRBJ gene usage between patients with and without metastases. It was in patients who developed distant metastases that Shannon entropy after stereotactic body radiation therapy was lower.

The source was PBMCs, collected before or after stereotactic body radiation therapy (not recorded which). The genes are TRBV6-2 or TRBV6-3 and TRBJ1-1; D possibly corresponds to TRBD1 (5 bases). This receptor was identified in a donor of 50 years or more with non-small cell lung cancer. The CDR3 sequence: CASSEGVNTEAFF. In DNA, the CDR3 is TGTGCCAGCAGTGAAGGGGTGAACACTGAAGCTTTCTTT.